These 7 T cell receptor beta chains were all obtained from the same sample, sequenced in a study of shared clonotypes between healthy human individuals. The method was immunoSEQ multiplex PCR; TCRdb's version includes in-frame clones alone and lacks a portion of them. The sample consists of about 2.1 million clones, around 93% of them appearing once. CD45RO-negative cells were positively selected for CCR7, leaving out terminally differentiated effector memory CD45RA+ cells. Sequencing was done on a sample of naive CD8+ T cells from PBMCs. The receptors were sampled from a man between 18 and 29 years old in good health. Some clones in this sample may be carry-over from other donors' samples.

This clone was counted between two and nine times. This chain uses TRBV6-1 with TRBJ1-1; no clear D. The CDR3 is 13 amino acids. CDR1 and CDR2 (germline): MNHNS, SASEGT. Trimming cost V 2 bases and J 1 base, with 5 bases left between them. Here the CDR3 reads CASSEFQNTEAFF. The CDR3, as DNA: TGTGCCAGCAGTGAATTCCAGAACACTGAAGCTTTCTTT.

Only one count was recorded for this clone. The chain is built from TRBV6-1 and TRBJ2-7; 9 bases match TRBD1. The CDR3 spans 15 residues. CDR1 and CDR2 from the germline V gene are MNHNS and SASEGT. Trimming cost V 2 bases and J 4 bases; bases outside gene matches: 6. The CDR3 nucleotides read TGTGCCAGCAGTGAATTACAGGGGGCCGTGTACGAGCAGTACTTC. This codes for CASSELQGAVYEQYF.

The V gene is TRBV2, the J gene TRBJ2-1; 9 bases are a match to TRBD2. Germline V gives CDR1 SNHLY, CDR2 FYNNEI. V trimming: 8 bases; J trimming: 3 bases; junction bases outside the gene matches: 11. This CDR3 spans 16 amino acids. The CDR3 region is CASVARREGDYNEQFF. DNA for the CDR3: TGTGCCAGCGTGGCCCGGCGGGAGGGTGACTACAATGAGCAGTTCTTC.

A word on this clone: A clone one base away is much larger, so this may be a read error. The sample carries other DNA sequences with the same CDR3. The rearrangement uses TRBV9 and TRBJ2-1; weak D call: TRBD2 (6 bases). Germline CDR1 SGDLS, CDR2 YYNGEE. The CDR3 contains 15 residues. Trimming took off 0 bases at V and 0 bases at J, with 7 bases between the two ends. For the CDR3, the DNA is TGTGCCAGCAGCGTAGGCGGGAACTCCTACAATGAGCAGTTCTTC. It translates to CASSVGGNSYNEQFF.

The chain recombines TRBV7-8 with TRBJ2-1; D not certain. The CDR3 has 14 amino acids. CDR1 SGHVS and CDR2 FQNEAQ come from the germline V gene. V was clipped by 2 bases and J by 4 bases, with 9 bases between them. CDR3 amino acids: CASSLRAEYNEQFF. In DNA form, the CDR3 reads TGTGCCAGCAGCTTAAGGGCGGAATACAATGAGCAGTTCTTC.

The chain links TRBV28 to TRBJ2-2, with 8 nucleotides matching TRBD2. From germline, CDR1 is MDHEN and CDR2 SYDVKM. V gave up 8 bases and J gave up 4 bases; unmatched junction bases: 12. The CDR3 runs 16 residues. In nucleotides, the CDR3 is TGTGCCAGCTCCCAGGACGGGAGGGCCAGCACCGGGGAGCTGTTTTTT. Protein product: CASSQDGRASTGELFF.

The chain carries TRBV6-5 and TRBJ2-2; D may be TRBD2 (5 bases). CDR1 and CDR2 (germline): MNHEY, SVGAGI. With 7 bases removed from V and 1 base from J, the gap between germline ends came to 10 bases. This CDR3 has 14 residues. CDR3 sequence reads: CASTLGRNTGELFF. The CDR3 DNA is TGTGCCAGCACCCTAGGGAGGAACACCGGGGAGCTGTTTTTT.